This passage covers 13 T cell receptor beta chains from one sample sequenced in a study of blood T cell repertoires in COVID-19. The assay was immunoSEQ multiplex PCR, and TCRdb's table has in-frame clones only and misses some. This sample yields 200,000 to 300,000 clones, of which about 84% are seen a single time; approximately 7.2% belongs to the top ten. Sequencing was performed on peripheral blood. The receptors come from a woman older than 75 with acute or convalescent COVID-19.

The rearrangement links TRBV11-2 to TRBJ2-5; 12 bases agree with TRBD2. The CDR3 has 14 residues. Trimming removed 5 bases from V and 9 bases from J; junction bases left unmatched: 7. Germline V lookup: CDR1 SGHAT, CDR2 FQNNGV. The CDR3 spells CASSPSGGADSQYF. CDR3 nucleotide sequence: TGTGCCAGCAGCCCTAGCGGGGGGGCCGACTCCCAGTACTTC.

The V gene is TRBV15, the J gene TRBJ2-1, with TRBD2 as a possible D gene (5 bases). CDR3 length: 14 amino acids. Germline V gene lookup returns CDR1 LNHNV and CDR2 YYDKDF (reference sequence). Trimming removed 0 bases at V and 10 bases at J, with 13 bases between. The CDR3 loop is CATSRDKGVREQFF. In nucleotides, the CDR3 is TGTGCCACCAGCAGAGATAAGGGAGTACGGGAGCAGTTCTTC.

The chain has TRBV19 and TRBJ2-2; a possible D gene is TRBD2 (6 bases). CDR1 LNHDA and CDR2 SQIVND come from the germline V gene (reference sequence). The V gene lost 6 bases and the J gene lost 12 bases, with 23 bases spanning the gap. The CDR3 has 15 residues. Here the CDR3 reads CASSRRGLSPGKLFF. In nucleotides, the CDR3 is TGTGCCAGTAGCCGAAGGGGACTCTCACCGGGGAAGCTGTTTTTT.

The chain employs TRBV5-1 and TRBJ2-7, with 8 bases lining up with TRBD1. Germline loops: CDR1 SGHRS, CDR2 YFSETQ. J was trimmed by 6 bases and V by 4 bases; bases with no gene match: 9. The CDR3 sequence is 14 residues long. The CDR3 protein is CASSPGQGRSEQYF. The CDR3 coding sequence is TGCGCCAGCAGCCCAGGACAGGGAAGGAGCGAGCAGTACTTC.

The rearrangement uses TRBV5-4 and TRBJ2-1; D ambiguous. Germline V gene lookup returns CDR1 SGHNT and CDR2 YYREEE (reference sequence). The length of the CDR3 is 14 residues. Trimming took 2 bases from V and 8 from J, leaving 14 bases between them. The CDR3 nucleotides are TGTGCCAGCAGCTTCGGGTTCGCCCGGGATGAGCAGTTCTTC. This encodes CASSFGFARDEQFF.

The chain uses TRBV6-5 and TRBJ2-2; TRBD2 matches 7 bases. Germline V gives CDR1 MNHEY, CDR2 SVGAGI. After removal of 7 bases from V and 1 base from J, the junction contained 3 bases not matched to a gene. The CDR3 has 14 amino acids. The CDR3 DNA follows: TGTGCCAGCACCTCTAGCGGGAACACCGGGGAGCTGTTTTTT. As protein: CASTSSGNTGELFF.

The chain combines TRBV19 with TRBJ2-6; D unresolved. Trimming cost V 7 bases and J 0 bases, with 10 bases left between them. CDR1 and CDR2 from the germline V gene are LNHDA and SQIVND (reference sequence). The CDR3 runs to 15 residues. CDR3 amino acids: CASKRSRSGANVLTF. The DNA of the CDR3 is TGTGCCAGTAAAAGGAGCCGCTCTGGGGCCAACGTCCTGACTTTC.

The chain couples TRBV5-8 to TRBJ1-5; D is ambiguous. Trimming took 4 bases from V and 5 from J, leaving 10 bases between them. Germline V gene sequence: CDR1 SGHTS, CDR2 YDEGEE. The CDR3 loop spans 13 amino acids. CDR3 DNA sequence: TGTGCCAGCAGCCGAAGAGGGCATCAGCCCCAGCATTTT. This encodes CASSRRGHQPQHF.

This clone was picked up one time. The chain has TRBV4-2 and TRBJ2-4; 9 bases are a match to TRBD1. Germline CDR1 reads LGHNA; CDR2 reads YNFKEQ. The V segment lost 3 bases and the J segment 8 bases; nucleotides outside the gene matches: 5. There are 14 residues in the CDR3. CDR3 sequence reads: CASSHRDRADIQYF. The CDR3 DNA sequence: TGTGCCAGCAGCCACCGGGACAGGGCGGACATTCAGTACTTC.

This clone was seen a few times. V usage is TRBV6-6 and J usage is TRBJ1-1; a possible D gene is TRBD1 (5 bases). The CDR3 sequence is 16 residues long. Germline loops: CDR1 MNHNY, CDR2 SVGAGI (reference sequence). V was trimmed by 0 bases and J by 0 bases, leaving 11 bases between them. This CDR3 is CASSYSIPGMNTEAFF. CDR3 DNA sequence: TGTGCCAGCAGTTACTCGATCCCAGGGATGAACACTGAAGCTTTCTTT.

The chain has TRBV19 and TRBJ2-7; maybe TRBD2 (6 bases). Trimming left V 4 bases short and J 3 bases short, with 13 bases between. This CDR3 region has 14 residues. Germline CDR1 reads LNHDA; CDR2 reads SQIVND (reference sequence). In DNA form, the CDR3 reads TGTGCCAGTAGTACCTCGCGGGACGGCTACGAGCAGTACTTC. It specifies CASSTSRDGYEQYF.

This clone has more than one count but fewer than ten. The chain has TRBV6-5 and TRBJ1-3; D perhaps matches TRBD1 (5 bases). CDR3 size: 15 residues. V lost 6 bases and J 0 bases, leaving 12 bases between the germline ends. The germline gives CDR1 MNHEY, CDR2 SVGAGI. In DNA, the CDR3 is TGTGCCAGCAGGGGGCCGTCAAACTCTGGAAACACCATATATTTT. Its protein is CASRGPSNSGNTIYF.

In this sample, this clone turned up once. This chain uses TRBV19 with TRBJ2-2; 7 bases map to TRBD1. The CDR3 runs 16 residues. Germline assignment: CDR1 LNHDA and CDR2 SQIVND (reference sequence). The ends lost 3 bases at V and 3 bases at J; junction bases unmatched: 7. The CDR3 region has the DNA TGTGCCAGTAGTATCGACAGGGAAGCCTACACCGGGGAGCTGTTTTTT. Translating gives CASSIDREAYTGELFF.